This T cell receptor (beta chain) was documented in a study of blood T cells in healthy people across ages. Findings and caveats of the study: Diversity estimates from one million T cells were considered underestimates.

Trimming stripped 0 bases from V and 5 bases from J, with 17 bases between. This CDR3 comprises 17 residues. From germline, CDR1 is MNHEY and CDR2 SVGEGT. A second PCR of roughly 6 to 12 cycles used a sample-barcoded 5' primer and a J-beta primer mix. One entry per CDR3 protein, called by TCRdb with MiXCR from the 5' RACE reads. The sample yields 650,000 to 700,000 distinct CDR3 sequences, about 30% seen once. Every sample gave at least 5 micrograms of total RNA when it was extracted. Concerning this clonotype itself: Its cognate antigen is unknown.

The sequence was collected from an elderly woman in good health. Material for sequencing was blood. This chain links TRBV6-2 or TRBV6-3 with TRBJ2-1; D is perhaps TRBD1 (5 bases). CDR3: CASSYSEDKGVNNEQFF. CDR3 nucleotides: TGTGCCAGCAGTTACTCTGAGGACAAGGGTGTCAACAATGAGCAGTTCTTC.